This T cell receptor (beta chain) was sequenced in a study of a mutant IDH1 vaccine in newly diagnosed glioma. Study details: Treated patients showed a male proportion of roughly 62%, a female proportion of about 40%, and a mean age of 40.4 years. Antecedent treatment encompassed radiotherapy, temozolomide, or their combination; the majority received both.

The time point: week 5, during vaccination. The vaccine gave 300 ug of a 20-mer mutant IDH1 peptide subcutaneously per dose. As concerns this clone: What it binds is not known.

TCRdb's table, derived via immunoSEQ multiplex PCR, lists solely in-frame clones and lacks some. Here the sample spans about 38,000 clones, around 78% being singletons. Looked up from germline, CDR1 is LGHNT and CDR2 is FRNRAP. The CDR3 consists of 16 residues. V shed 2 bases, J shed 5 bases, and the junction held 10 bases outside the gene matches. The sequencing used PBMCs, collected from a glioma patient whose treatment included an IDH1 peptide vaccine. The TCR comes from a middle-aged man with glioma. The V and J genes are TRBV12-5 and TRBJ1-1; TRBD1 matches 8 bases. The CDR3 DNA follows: TGTGCTAGTGGTTTGACCCAGACAGGGGTGAGTACTGAAGCTTTCTTT. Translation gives CASGLTQTGVSTEAFF.